This entry features one TCR beta chain sequence. Here immunoSEQ multiplex PCR was the method, and the copy in TCRdb shows in-frame clones only, minus some. In the table there are roughly 380,000 clones, roughly 87% of which are singletons. The data derive from a study of blood T cell repertoires in COVID-19. Background on the study: T cells, B-cell-depleted T cells, or PBMCs provided the cDNA or gDNA that served as material.

Adults between roughly 18 and 89 years of age took part from about 24 US areas. Germline trimming cut 1 base from V and 0 bases from J; bases unmatched to any gene: 6. The CDR3 extends over 17 amino acids. Germline loops: CDR1 SGHRS, CDR2 YFSETQ. Sequenced: PBMCs or T cells enriched from blood (not recorded which). This TCR was sampled from a woman aged 25 to 45 who had recovered from COVID-19. The chain links TRBV5-1 to TRBJ2-7; 11 nucleotides agree with TRBD2. CDR3: CASSLTSGGASSYEQYF. CDR3 DNA sequence: TGCGCCAGCAGCTTGACTAGCGGGGGCGCGAGCTCCTACGAGCAGTACTTC. The full variable domain, in which reference TRBV5-1 and TRBJ2-7 provide the parts outside the CDR3, is KAGVTQTPRYLIKTRGQQVTLSCSPISGHRSVSWYQQTPGQGLQFLFEYFSETQRNKGNFPGRFSGRQFSNSRSEMNVSTLELGDSALYLCASSLTSGGASSYEQYFGPGTRLTVT.